The clone carrying this T cell receptor (beta chain) was seen a few times. Its antigen is currently unknown. The CDR3 totals 16 residues. Germline CDR1 reads LGHNA; CDR2 reads YNFKEQ. V lost 4 bases, J lost 12 bases, and 22 bases lay in between. The sample originates from a study of response to subunit inactivated influenza vaccine. TCRdb independently ran MiXCR on the RT-PCR reads; one entry per CDR3 protein. Among roughly 290,000 distinct CDR3 sequences listed, less than 25% were seen once. The study's findings and limits: Authors suggested seasonal influenza vaccinations each recruit few new T cells.

The material sequenced was PBMCs from blood, taken approximately 20 months after vaccination. The receptor's source is a man aged 50-75 years who received an inactivated influenza vaccine. The chain joins TRBV4-2 to TRBJ1-6, with D hard to call. The CDR3 DNA reads TGTGCCAGCAGCCGCCTAGGAGGACGAACCCCCCAACCCCTCCACTTT. Residues: CASSRLGGRTPQPLHF.